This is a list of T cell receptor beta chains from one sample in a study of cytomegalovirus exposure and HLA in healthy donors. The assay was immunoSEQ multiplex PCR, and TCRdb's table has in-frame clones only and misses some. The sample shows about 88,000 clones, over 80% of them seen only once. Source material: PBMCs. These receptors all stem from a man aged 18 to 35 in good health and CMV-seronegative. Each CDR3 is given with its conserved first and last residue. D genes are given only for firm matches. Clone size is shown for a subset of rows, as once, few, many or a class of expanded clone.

CDR3: CASSQENVDRDEQYF; DNA: TGTGCCAGCAGCCAAGAGAACGTCGATAGAGACGAGCAGTACTTC; J: TRBJ2-7; V: TRBV4-2; size: -; D: -
CDR3: CATSRDRGYEQYF; DNA: TGTGCCACCAGCCGGGACAGGGGCTACGAGCAGTACTTC; J: TRBJ2-7; V: TRBV15; size: once; D: TRBD1
CDR3: CASSTPVIGANVLTF; DNA: TGTGCCAGCAGTACGCCGGTAATTGGGGCCAACGTCCTGACTTTC; J: TRBJ2-6; V: TRBV28; size: few; D: -
CDR3: CASEGRWELFF; DNA: TGTGCCAGCGAGGGAAGATGGGAGCTGTTTTTT; J: TRBJ2-2; V: TRBV28; size: -; D: -
CDR3: CASSLSARDSQYF; DNA: TGTGCCAGCAGTTTAAGCGCCCGGGACAGTCAGTATTTT; J: TRBJ2-3; V: TRBV28; size: -; D: TRBD1
CDR3: CASSHRSGRAGNGELFF; DNA: TGTGCCAGCAGCCACCGTAGCGGGAGGGCCGGGAACGGGGAGCTGTTTTTT; J: TRBJ2-2; V: TRBV14; size: once; D: TRBD2
CDR3: CATPSDSINYGYTF; DNA: TGTGCCACCCCCTCGGACAGCATAAACTATGGCTACACCTTC; J: TRBJ1-2; V: TRBV28; size: -; D: -
CDR3: CASSSGQLMNTEAFF; DNA: TGTGCCAGCAGCTCGGGACAGCTTATGAACACTGAAGCTTTCTTT; J: TRBJ1-1; V: TRBV5-4; size: -; D: TRBD1
CDR3: CASSLQGRDAEAFF; DNA: TGTGCCAGCAGCTTACAGGGTCGAGACGCTGAAGCTTTCTTT; J: TRBJ1-1; V: TRBV11-3; size: -; D: -
CDR3: CASTPGHPDTDTQYF; DNA: TGCGCCAGCACCCCGGGACACCCGGACACAGATACGCAGTATTTT; J: TRBJ2-3; V: TRBV10-1; size: once; D: -
CDR3: CASSLSVGQVGRSPLHF; DNA: TGTGCCAGCAGTTTATCAGTCGGACAGGTCGGTCGTTCACCCCTCCACTTT; J: TRBJ1-6; V: TRBV27; size: once; D: TRBD1
CDR3: CASSQVFGTGDAYGYTF; DNA: TGCGCCAGCAGCCAAGTTTTTGGGACAGGGGATGCCTATGGCTACACCTTC; J: TRBJ1-2; V: TRBV4-3; size: -; D: TRBD1
CDR3: CASSLAGTTRGVETQYF; DNA: TGCGCCAGCAGCTTGGCCGGCACTACCCGAGGAGTGGAGACCCAGTACTTC; J: TRBJ2-5; V: TRBV5-1; size: -; D: -